One and the same sample provided the 24 T cell receptor beta chains below, sequenced in a study of T cell responses to AZD1222 COVID-19 vaccine (dated by TCRdb to about 2021). What the time point label conveys for this sample: about 28 days (+/-7) after the second vaccine dose. Libraries came from the immunoSEQ multiplex PCR assay. Here the immuneACCESS table is served through TCRdb, limited to in-frame sequences with V and J called. Missing clones are a known gap in these copies; in checked studies unresolved V genes cover under half, and the rest lacks a known reason. Across this sample there are around 140,000 clones, with around 93% seen only once. In total, the top ten clones hold 3.8% of the sample. This specimen was peripheral blood, taken 28 days after the second AZD1222 dose. The receptors shown here come from an adult who received the AZD1222 COVID-19 vaccine.

The J gene is TRBJ1-4, the V gene TRBV5-4, with 10 bases lining up with TRBD1. Losses at the gene ends were 2 bases for V and 7 bases for J; bases not matched to a gene: 17. The CDR3 consists of 19 residues. Looked up from germline, CDR1 is SGHNT and CDR2 is YYREEE (reference sequence). CDR3 region: CASSFDGLNGQGGSEKLFF. For the CDR3, the DNA is TGTGCCAGCAGCTTCGATGGCCTTAACGGACAGGGGGGGAGTGAAAAACTGTTTTTT.

The genes are TRBV7-9 and TRBJ2-1, with 10 bases matching TRBD2. The CDR3 has 17 residues. V dropped 2 bases and J dropped 5; count of bases not matched to a gene: 9. Germline assignment: CDR1 SEHNR and CDR2 FQNEAQ (reference sequence). CDR3 sequence reads: CASSLSRGSGGDNEQFF. The CDR3 region has the DNA TGTGCCAGCAGCTTAAGTCGTGGGAGCGGGGGGGACAATGAGCAGTTCTTC.

The chain is built from TRBV19 and TRBJ2-7; D call uncertain. The V gene's germline CDR1 is LNHDA and CDR2 SQIVND (reference sequence). V was pared by 4 bases and J by 3 bases, with 7 bases between. This CDR3 spans 12 amino acids. The chain's CDR3 is CASSNQIYEQYF. The CDR3 DNA reads as TGTGCCAGTAGTAATCAGATCTACGAGCAGTACTTC.

The CDR3 DNA reads TGTGCCAGCAGTGCGGGGCGACAGGGTGGCAATCAGCCCCAGCATTTT. Amino acids: CASSAGRQGGNQPQHF. This chain joins TRBV6-1 and TRBJ1-5; 7 nucleotides agree with TRBD1. The CDR3 sequence is 16 residues long. CDR1 and CDR2 from the germline V gene are MNHNS and SASEGT. Unmatched junction bases numbered 8, after V lost 4 bases and J lost 2 bases.

The chain recombines TRBV18 with TRBJ2-2; either TRBD1 or TRBD2 may supply D (5 bases each). V lost 6 bases and J lost 1, with 18 bases in between. The CDR3 is made up of 17 amino acids. Germline loops: CDR1 KGHSH, CDR2 LQKENI. The CDR3 reads CASSLLPGTGNTGELFF. The CDR3, as DNA: TGTGCCAGCTCGCTACTTCCCGGGACGGGGAACACCGGGGAGCTGTTTTTT.

The chain employs TRBV28 and TRBJ2-7, with D perhaps matching TRBD2 (6 bases). Germline CDR1 and CDR2: MDHEN and SYDVKM. Trimming shortened V by 10 bases and J by 3 bases, and 13 bases separated the two germline ends. The CDR3 contains 12 residues. Written as DNA, the CDR3 is TGTGCCACCAGGACTACGAGCTACGAGCAGTACTTC. Its protein product is CATRTTSYEQYF.

This sequence joins TRBV9 and TRBJ1-5, with 8 bases matching TRBD1. The CDR3 is 16 amino acids. Germline V gene sequence: CDR1 SGDLS, CDR2 YYNGEE. Germline trimming cut 4 bases from V and 8 bases from J; bases unmatched to any gene: 14. This CDR3 is CASSQWGQGAGEPQHF. CDR3 in DNA: TGTGCCAGCAGCCAGTGGGGGCAGGGGGCTGGGGAGCCCCAGCATTTT.

The rearrangement uses TRBV19 and TRBJ1-1; a possible D gene is TRBD1 (6 bases). The CDR3 is made up of 14 amino acids. Trimming shortened V by 10 bases and J by 1 base, and 16 bases separated the two germline ends. Germline loops: CDR1 LNHDA, CDR2 SQIVND (reference sequence). CDR3 coding DNA: TGTGCCACCCGGGGGGCAGGTCAGAACACTGAAGCTTTCTTT. Its protein is CATRGAGQNTEAFF.

The rearrangement joins TRBV30 to TRBJ1-2; D unclear. From germline, CDR1 is GTSNPN and CDR2 SVGIG (reference sequence). The CDR3 consists of 13 residues. The V end was cut by 2 bases, the J end by 4 bases, with 11 bases between. CDR3 amino acids: CAWSPPVGYGYTF. The CDR3 bases are TGTGCCTGGAGTCCCCCGGTCGGCTATGGCTACACCTTC.

J is TRBJ2-3 and V is TRBV6-2 or TRBV6-3, with 7 bases aligning to TRBD2. V shed 6 bases and J 6 bases; nucleotides not matched to a gene: 12. Germline CDR1 and CDR2: MNHEY and SVGEGT. This CDR3 region has 15 residues. CDR3 in DNA: TGTGCCAGCAGCCTGTTGGGGGGAGGGCCCGATACGCAGTATTTT. Amino acids: CASSLLGGGPDTQYF.

The chain recombines TRBV3-1 (or the pseudogene TRBV3-2) with TRBJ2-7, with 10 positions matching TRBD2. Germline-derived CDR1 and CDR2 are LGHDT and YNNKEL (reference sequence). The CDR3 sequence is 16 residues long. The J segment lost 6 bases and the V segment lost 4 bases, leaving 12 bases of the junction unmatched. This CDR3 is CASSLDVGLAIIEQYF. CDR3 bases: TGTGCCAGCAGCCTTGACGTGGGACTAGCGATTATCGAGCAGTACTTC.

The CDR3 loop reads CASSYDPGAQYEKLFF. The CDR3 region has the DNA TGTGCCAGCAGCTATGATCCGGGGGCTCAATATGAAAAACTGTTTTTT. J is TRBJ1-4 and V is TRBV11-3, with D maybe TRBD1 (6 bases). V was cut by 4 bases and J by 6 bases, with 18 bases left in between. The CDR3 is 16 amino acids. The V gene's germline CDR1 is SGHNT and CDR2 YENEEA.

The chain joins TRBV10-3 to TRBJ2-2; perhaps TRBD2 as D (6 bases). V shed 5 bases and J shed 5 bases, with 18 bases lying between them. The CDR3 has 16 residues. Per germline, CDR1 ENHRY and CDR2 SYGVKD. DNA for the CDR3: TGTGCCATCAGTCGGGGTGACGGGAGTGTAACCGGGGAGCTGTTTTTT. As protein: CAISRGDGSVTGELFF.

As concerns this clone: Other nucleotide sequences from this sample produce the same CDR3. The rearrangement links TRBV5-1 to TRBJ1-1; D perhaps matches TRBD1 (6 bases). CDR1 is SGHRS, CDR2 YFSETQ, per germline. The CDR3 is 14 residues long. V was trimmed by 4 bases and J by 1 base, leaving 11 bases between them. The CDR3 loop reads CASSLGQQNTEAFF. The CDR3 region has the DNA TGCGCCAGCAGCCTGGGACAACAGAACACTGAAGCTTTCTTT.

The chain employs TRBV7-8 and TRBJ2-1, with D tentatively TRBD1 or TRBD2 (7 bases each). V lost 3 bases to trimming and J lost 7 bases, with 16 bases between them. This CDR3 has 15 residues. In germline, CDR1 is SGHVS, CDR2 FQNEAQ. In DNA, the CDR3 is TGTGCCAGCAGCTTTTCGACAGGGCGGGGGAATGAGCAGTTCTTC. Its translation: CASSFSTGRGNEQFF.

The CDR3 bases are TGTGCCAGCAGCCTATACACAGATACGCAGTATTTT. Translating it yields CASSLYTDTQYF. The V and J genes are TRBV3-1 (or the pseudogene TRBV3-2) and TRBJ2-3; D uncertain. Per germline, CDR1 LGHDT and CDR2 YNNKEL (reference sequence). The CDR3 has 12 amino acids. The ends were cut back, 4 bases at V and 2 bases at J, with 4 bases in the middle.

This clone was recorded only once. The chain joins TRBV10-3 to TRBJ2-1, with 9 bases aligning to TRBD1. J was trimmed by 5 bases and V by 3 bases; bases with no gene match: 11. The CDR3 is 17 amino acids. CDR1 ENHRY and CDR2 SYGVKD come from the germline V gene. CDR3 DNA: TGTGCCATCAGTGAATACGGGACAGGGACTATAAACAATGAGCAGTTCTTC. Amino acids: CAISEYGTGTINNEQFF.

The chain combines TRBV15 with TRBJ1-1; a weak D match, TRBD1 (5 bases). CDR3 length: 14 amino acids. In germline, CDR1 is LNHNV, CDR2 YYDKDF (reference sequence). Trimming removed 0 bases from V and 8 bases from J, with 13 bases in between. In DNA, the CDR3 is TGTGCCACCAGCAGAGATCTCCAGGGCCCCGAAGCTTTCTTT. Translated: CATSRDLQGPEAFF.

The J gene is TRBJ1-1, the V gene TRBV27, with D perhaps matching TRBD1 (5 bases). CDR1 is MNHEY and CDR2 is SMNVEV in the germline V gene (reference sequence). The CDR3 sequence is 17 residues long. The germline V and J ends were trimmed by 4 bases and 6 bases, with 24 bases remaining between them. In nucleotides, the CDR3 is TGTGCCAGCAGTTCCCCCCTGCGTAAGGGGAGAGTCGCTGAAGCTTTCTTT. Translation: CASSSPLRKGRVAEAFF.

CDR3 region: CASSIAGGGNNNEQYF. The DNA of the CDR3 is TGTGCCAGTAGTATAGCCGGCGGGGGGAATAACAACGAGCAGTACTTC. V usage is TRBV19 and J usage is TRBJ2-7; 8 positions agree with TRBD2. After removal of 1 base from V and 5 bases from J, the junction contained 10 bases not matched to a gene. The CDR3 has 16 amino acids. Germline CDR1 and CDR2: LNHDA and SQIVND (reference sequence).

CDR3: CASSLVSFSPLHF. The CDR3 DNA sequence: TGTGCCAGCAGCTTGGTGTCTTTTTCACCCCTCCACTTT. V usage is TRBV5-6 and J usage is TRBJ1-6, with unresolved D. The CDR3 runs 13 residues. Germline V gene lookup returns CDR1 SGHDT and CDR2 YYEEEE. V was shortened by 0 bases and J by 9 bases, with 7 bases between the two germline ends.

In its sample, this clone was seen a few times. The chain joins TRBV2 to TRBJ1-2; D perhaps matches TRBD1 (5 bases). Germline V gene data show CDR1 as SNHLY and CDR2 as FYNNEI. Trimming took off 5 bases at V and 1 base at J, with 14 bases between the two ends. This CDR3 has 15 residues. CDR3 sequence: CASSNPGRNNYGYTF. CDR3 nucleotides: TGTGCCAGCAGTAACCCAGGGAGGAATAACTATGGCTACACCTTC.

V and J are TRBV7-2 and TRBJ1-5; D perhaps matches TRBD1 (5 bases). Germline V lookup: CDR1 SGHTA, CDR2 FQGNSA. This CDR3 spans 13 amino acids. The V end was cut by 5 bases, the J end by 7 bases, with 12 bases between. For the CDR3, the DNA is TGTGCCAGCAGCCTGCGGGGGGAACAGCCCCAGCATTTT. Residues: CASSLRGEQPQHF.

This clone was observed once. The gene calls are TRBV29-1 and TRBJ2-7; weak D call: TRBD2 (6 bases). CDR3 length equals 13 residues. V was trimmed by 2 bases and J by 5 bases, leaving 13 bases between them. Germline lookup yields CDR1 SQVTM and CDR2 ANQGSEA. The CDR3 loop is CSVESGERNEQYF. The CDR3 DNA is TGCAGCGTTGAATCGGGGGAAAGGAACGAGCAGTACTTC.